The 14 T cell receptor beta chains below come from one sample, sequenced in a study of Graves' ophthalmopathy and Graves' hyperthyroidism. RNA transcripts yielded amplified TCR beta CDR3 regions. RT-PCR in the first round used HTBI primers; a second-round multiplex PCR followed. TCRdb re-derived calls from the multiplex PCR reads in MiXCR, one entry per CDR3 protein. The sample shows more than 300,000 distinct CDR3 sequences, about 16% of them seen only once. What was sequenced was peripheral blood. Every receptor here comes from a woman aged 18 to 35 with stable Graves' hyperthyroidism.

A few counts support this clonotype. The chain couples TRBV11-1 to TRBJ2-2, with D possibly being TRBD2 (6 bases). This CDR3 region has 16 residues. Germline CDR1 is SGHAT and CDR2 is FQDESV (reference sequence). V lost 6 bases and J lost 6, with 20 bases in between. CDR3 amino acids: CASRTGVLRRAGELFF. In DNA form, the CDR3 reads TGTGCCAGCAGGACCGGGGTCCTTCGGAGGGCCGGGGAGCTGTTTTTT.

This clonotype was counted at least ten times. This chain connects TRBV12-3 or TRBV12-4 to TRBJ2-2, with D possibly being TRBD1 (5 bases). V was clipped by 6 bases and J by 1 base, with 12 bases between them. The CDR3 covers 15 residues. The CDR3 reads CASSQGLMNTGELFF. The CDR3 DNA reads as TGTGCCAGCAGCCAGGGCTTGATGAACACCGGGGAGCTGTTTTTT.

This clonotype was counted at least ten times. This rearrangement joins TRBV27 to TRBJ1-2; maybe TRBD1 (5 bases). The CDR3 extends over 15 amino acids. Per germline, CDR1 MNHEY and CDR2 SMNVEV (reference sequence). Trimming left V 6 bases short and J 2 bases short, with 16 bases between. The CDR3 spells CASRVGPGLNYGYTF. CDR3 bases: TGTGCCAGCAGGGTGGGACCGGGGCTAAACTATGGCTACACCTTC.

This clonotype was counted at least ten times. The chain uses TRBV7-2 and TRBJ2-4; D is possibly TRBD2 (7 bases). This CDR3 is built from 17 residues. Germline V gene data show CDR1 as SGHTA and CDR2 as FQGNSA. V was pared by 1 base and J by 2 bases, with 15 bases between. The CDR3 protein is CASSLVGVGGPKNIQYF. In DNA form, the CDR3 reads TGTGCCAGCAGCTTAGTTGGGGTCGGGGGGCCCAAAAACATTCAGTACTTC.

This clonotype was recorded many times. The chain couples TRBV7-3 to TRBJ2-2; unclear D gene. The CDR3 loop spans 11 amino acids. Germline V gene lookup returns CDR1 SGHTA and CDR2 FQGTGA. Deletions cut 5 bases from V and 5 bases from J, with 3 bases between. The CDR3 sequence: CASSQTGELFF. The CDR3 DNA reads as TGTGCCAGCAGCCAGACCGGGGAGCTGTTTTTT.

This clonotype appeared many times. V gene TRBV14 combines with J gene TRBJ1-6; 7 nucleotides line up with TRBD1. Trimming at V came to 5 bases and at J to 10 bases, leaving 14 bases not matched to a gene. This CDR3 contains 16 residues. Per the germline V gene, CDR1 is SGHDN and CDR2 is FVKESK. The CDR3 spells CASSKSGVLRGSPLHF. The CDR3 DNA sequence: TGTGCCAGCAGCAAGAGTGGGGTTCTCAGGGGGTCACCCCTCCACTTT.

The CDR3: CASSPTEQYF. DNA of the CDR3: TGTGCCAGCTCACCGACCGAGCAGTACTTC. This chain links TRBV18 with TRBJ2-7; D remains ambiguous. Looked up from germline, CDR1 is KGHSH and CDR2 is LQKENI. V lost 3 bases and J 6 bases, leaving 3 bases between the germline ends. The CDR3 loop spans 10 amino acids.

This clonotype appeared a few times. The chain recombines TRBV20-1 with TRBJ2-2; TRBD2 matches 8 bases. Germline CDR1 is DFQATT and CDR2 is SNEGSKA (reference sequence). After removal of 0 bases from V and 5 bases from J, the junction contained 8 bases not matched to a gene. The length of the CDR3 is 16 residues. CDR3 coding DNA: TGCAGTGCTAGAGATCAAGCGGGGGAGGAAACCGGGGAGCTGTTTTTT. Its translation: CSARDQAGEETGELFF.

CDR3 in amino acids: CASSRTGSQETQYF. The CDR3 bases are TGTGCCAGCAGCCGCACAGGGTCCCAAGAGACCCAGTACTTC. The chain couples TRBV4-2 to TRBJ2-5; TRBD1 is a possible D gene (6 bases). V lost 4 bases, J lost 1 base, and 10 bases lay in between. This CDR3 contains 14 residues. CDR1 LGHNA and CDR2 YNFKEQ come from the germline V gene.

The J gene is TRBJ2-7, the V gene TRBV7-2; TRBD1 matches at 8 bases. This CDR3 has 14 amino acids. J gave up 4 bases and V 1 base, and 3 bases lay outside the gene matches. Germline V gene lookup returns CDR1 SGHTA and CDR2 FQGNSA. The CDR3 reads CASSLGQGWYEQYF. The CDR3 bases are TGTGCCAGCAGCTTAGGACAGGGGTGGTACGAGCAGTACTTC.

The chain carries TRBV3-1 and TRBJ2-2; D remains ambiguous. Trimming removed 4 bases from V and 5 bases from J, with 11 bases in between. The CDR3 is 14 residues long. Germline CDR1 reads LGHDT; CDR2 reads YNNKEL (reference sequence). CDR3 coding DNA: TGTGCCAGCAGCCCAAACCAGAGGACCGGGGAGCTGTTTTTT. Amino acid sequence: CASSPNQRTGELFF.

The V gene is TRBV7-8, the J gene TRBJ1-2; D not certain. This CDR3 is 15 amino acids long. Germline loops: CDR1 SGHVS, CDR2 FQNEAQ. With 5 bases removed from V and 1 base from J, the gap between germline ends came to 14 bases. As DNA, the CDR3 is TGTGCCAGCAGCCAAGATTCCGGTGATAACTATGGCTACACCTTC. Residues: CASSQDSGDNYGYTF.

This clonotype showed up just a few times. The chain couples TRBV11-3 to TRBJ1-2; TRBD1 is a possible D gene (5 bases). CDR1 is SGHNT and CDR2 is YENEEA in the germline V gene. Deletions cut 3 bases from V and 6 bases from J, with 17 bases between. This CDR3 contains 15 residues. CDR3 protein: CASSFPWGRENGYTF. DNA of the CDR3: TGTGCCAGCAGCTTCCCCTGGGGCAGGGAAAATGGCTACACCTTC.

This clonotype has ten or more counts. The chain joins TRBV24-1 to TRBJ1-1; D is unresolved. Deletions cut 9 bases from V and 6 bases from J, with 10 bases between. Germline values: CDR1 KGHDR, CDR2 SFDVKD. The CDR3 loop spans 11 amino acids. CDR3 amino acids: CATGNGAEAFF. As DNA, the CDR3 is TGTGCCACCGGGAATGGGGCTGAAGCTTTCTTT.